This T cell receptor (beta chain) originates from a study of T cell changes during pregnancy in multiple sclerosis. Data came from immunoSEQ multiplex PCR; TCRdb stores just in-frame clones and leaves some out. The sample has tens of thousands of clones, approximately 92% seen once. Sequenced here: peripheral blood, sampled after pregnancy. This receptor was identified in a female donor with multiple sclerosis, enrolled in a pregnancy study.

CDR3 DNA sequence: TGTGCCAGCAGCGTAGGCAGGGGTCGTAGAGATACGCAGTATTTT. Amino acid sequence: CASSVGRGRRDTQYF. The chain links TRBV9 to TRBJ2-3, with D tentatively TRBD1 (6 bases). The germline gives CDR1 SGDLS, CDR2 YYNGEE. V was clipped by 0 bases and J by 5 bases, with 13 bases between them. The CDR3 totals 15 residues.